This is a list of T cell receptor beta chains from one sample in a study of OX40 agonist ivuxolimab in advanced cancers. Only in-frame clones appear in the TCRdb table, and some are missing; sequencing was by immunoSEQ multiplex PCR. The sample has around 40,000 clones, around nine tenths seen once. The specimen comprised CD4+ or CD8+ T cells sorted from blood, sampled in a trial of the OX40 agonist ivuxolimab. Every receptor here comes from an adult with an advanced solid tumor such as melanoma, head and neck, liver or kidney cancer. Each CDR3 is given with its conserved first and last residue. A D gene is named only where the DNA matches it firmly. Where a row states a size, it is once, few, many or the class of an expanded clone; other rows omit it.

clone size: .
D gene: TRBD2
J gene: TRBJ2-7
V gene: TRBV7-2
CDR3 DNA: TGTGCCAGCAGCCAGCTAGCGGTAAGGAGCTCCTACGAGCAGTACTTC
CDR3 protein: CASSQLAVRSSYEQYF

clone size: .
D gene: .
J gene: TRBJ1-5
V gene: TRBV2
CDR3 DNA: TGTGCCAGCAGTGAAACTTTGGGTAGGGGGGCTGGCAATCAGCCCCAGCATTTT
CDR3 protein: CASSETLGRGAGNQPQHF

clone size: .
D gene: TRBD2
J gene: TRBJ2-5
V gene: TRBV7-9
CDR3 DNA: TGTGCCAGCAGCCCTAGTAGCGGGGGGGCGTACTTC
CDR3 protein: CASSPSSGGAYF

clone size: .
D gene: TRBD2
J gene: TRBJ2-7
V gene: TRBV29-1
CDR3 DNA: TGCAGCGTTGAGGCGCGGGAGGGGCTCTCCTACGAGCAGTACTTC
CDR3 protein: CSVEAREGLSYEQYF

clone size: few
D gene: TRBD2
J gene: TRBJ2-5
V gene: TRBV28
CDR3 DNA: TGTGCCAGCAGTTTAAGGACTAGCGGGAGGCAGGGAGGTGTGGAGACCCAGTACTTC
CDR3 protein: CASSLRTSGRQGGVETQYF

clone size: .
D gene: .
J gene: TRBJ2-3
V gene: TRBV28
CDR3 DNA: TGTGCCAGCAGTCCAATAGGGGTCGGAGTGGGCACAGATACGCAGTATTTT
CDR3 protein: CASSPIGVGVGTDTQYF

clone size: few
D gene: .
J gene: TRBJ2-1
V gene: TRBV7-6
CDR3 DNA: TGTGCCAGCAGCTTAGGACTTTCCAATGAGCAGTTCTTC
CDR3 protein: CASSLGLSNEQFF

clone size: once
D gene: .
J gene: TRBJ2-1
V gene: TRBV7-3
CDR3 DNA: TGTGCCAGCAGCTATGGCGCGGTCTCCTACAATGAGCAGTTCTTC
CDR3 protein: CASSYGAVSYNEQFF

clone size: .
D gene: TRBD2
J gene: TRBJ2-1
V gene: TRBV30
CDR3 DNA: TGTGCCTGGTCGATAGCGGGGGGGCTGGATGAGCAGTTCTTC
CDR3 protein: CAWSIAGGLDEQFF

clone size: once
D gene: .
J gene: TRBJ2-7
V gene: TRBV27
CDR3 DNA: TGTGCCAGCCCCGGGTCCGACCCGCGGGGTTCCTACGAGCAGTACTTC
CDR3 protein: CASPGSDPRGSYEQYF

clone size: .
D gene: .
J gene: TRBJ2-7
V gene: TRBV7-9
CDR3 DNA: TGTGCCAGCAGCTTAGTGTCCGCCAGCCACTACGAGCAGTACTTC
CDR3 protein: CASSLVSASHYEQYF

clone size: .
D gene: .
J gene: TRBJ2-7
V gene: TRBV30
CDR3 DNA: TGTGCCTGGAGTGACAGATACGAGCAGTACTTC
CDR3 protein: CAWSDRYEQYF

clone size: .
D gene: .
J gene: TRBJ1-1
V gene: TRBV27
CDR3 DNA: TGTGCCAGCACGCCCGGGGGAGGGATCACTGAAGCTTTCTTT
CDR3 protein: CASTPGGGITEAFF

clone size: .
D gene: .
J gene: TRBJ2-7
V gene: TRBV13
CDR3 DNA: TGTGCCAGCAGCTTTCAGGGGAACGAGCAGTACTTC
CDR3 protein: CASSFQGNEQYF

clone size: few
D gene: .
J gene: TRBJ1-5
V gene: TRBV6-6
CDR3 DNA: TGTGCCAGCAGTCTTAAATATAGCAATCAGCCCCAGCATTTT
CDR3 protein: CASSLKYSNQPQHF

clone size: .
D gene: .
J gene: TRBJ1-1
V gene: TRBV6-6
CDR3 DNA: TGTGCCAGCAGTTCTCGGGGGAACACTGAAGCTTTCTTT
CDR3 protein: CASSSRGNTEAFF

clone size: .
D gene: .
J gene: TRBJ1-4
V gene: TRBV19
CDR3 DNA: TGTGCCAGTAGTATCGGTAACTTCGCAAGGGGCGGCGTCCCGAATGAAAAACTGTTTTTT
CDR3 protein: CASSIGNFARGGVPNEKLFF

clone size: .
D gene: .
J gene: TRBJ1-1
V gene: TRBV7-9
CDR3 DNA: TGTGCCAGCAGCTTAGTCGGCAGGGAATCATTATGGACTGAAGCTTTCTTT
CDR3 protein: CASSLVGRESLWTEAFF

clone size: .
D gene: .
J gene: TRBJ1-2
V gene: TRBV27
CDR3 DNA: TGTGCCAGCAGTGCGACAACTCGGAGCTATGGCTACACCTTC
CDR3 protein: CASSATTRSYGYTF

clone size: .
D gene: .
J gene: TRBJ1-1
V gene: TRBV4-3
CDR3 DNA: TGCGCCAGCAGCCAAGACCAAGGAGGGAGCACTGAAGCTTTCTTT
CDR3 protein: CASSQDQGGSTEAFF

clone size: once
D gene: TRBD2
J gene: TRBJ2-1
V gene: TRBV5-1
CDR3 DNA: TGCGCCAGCACCCATTCGGGACTAGCGGGGGGCACAACCCACAATGTCGAGCAGTTCTTC
CDR3 protein: CASTHSGLAGGTTHNVEQFF

clone size: .
D gene: .
J gene: TRBJ2-7
V gene: TRBV7-2
CDR3 DNA: TGTGCCAGCAGCTTGAGCTCCTACGAGCAGTACTTC
CDR3 protein: CASSLSSYEQYF

clone size: .
D gene: .
J gene: TRBJ2-5
V gene: TRBV25-1
CDR3 DNA: TGTGCCAGCGGACCGCTGGGGGCCGAGACCCAGTACTTC
CDR3 protein: CASGPLGAETQYF

clone size: .
D gene: .
J gene: TRBJ1-1
V gene: TRBV27
CDR3 DNA: TGTGCCAGCAGGCCCATGGCAGGGAGCCTCCACACTGAAGCTTTCTTT
CDR3 protein: CASRPMAGSLHTEAFF

clone size: .
D gene: .
J gene: TRBJ2-7
V gene: TRBV29-1
CDR3 DNA: TGCAGCGTTGAACATAGGTACGAGCAGTACTTC
CDR3 protein: CSVEHRYEQYF

clone size: .
D gene: .
J gene: TRBJ1-3
V gene: TRBV29-1
CDR3 DNA: TGCAGCGTCATAAACAGGGACACCTCTGGAAACACCATATATTTT
CDR3 protein: CSVINRDTSGNTIYF

clone size: .
D gene: TRBD2
J gene: TRBJ2-2
V gene: TRBV15
CDR3 DNA: TGTGCCACCAGCAGAGATCGAGCGGGGGGGCCCGCCGGGGAGCTGTTTTTT
CDR3 protein: CATSRDRAGGPAGELFF

clone size: .
D gene: TRBD1
J gene: TRBJ1-1
V gene: TRBV9
CDR3 DNA: TGTGCCAGCAGCGTAGGACCAGGGGGAGGGAACACTGAAGCTTTCTTT
CDR3 protein: CASSVGPGGGNTEAFF

clone size: .
D gene: .
J gene: TRBJ2-7
V gene: TRBV29-1
CDR3 DNA: TGCAGCGGGTTCCTAGGGCGGGAGCAGTACTTC
CDR3 protein: CSGFLGREQYF

clone size: .
D gene: TRBD1
J gene: TRBJ1-6
V gene: TRBV27
CDR3 DNA: TGTGCCAGCAGTTTTCAGGGGGAGGCCTATAATTCACCCCTCCACTTT
CDR3 protein: CASSFQGEAYNSPLHF

clone size: .
D gene: .
J gene: TRBJ2-7
V gene: TRBV5-8
CDR3 DNA: TGTGCCAGCAGCCACGGGGCACCACCTTCGAAGGGGTACTTC
CDR3 protein: CASSHGAPPSKGYF

clone size: .
D gene: .
J gene: TRBJ1-5
V gene: TRBV4-3
CDR3 DNA: TGCGCCAGCAGCCAAGACTCCTCTCAGCCCCAGCATTTT
CDR3 protein: CASSQDSSQPQHF

clone size: .
D gene: .
J gene: TRBJ2-7
V gene: TRBV11-2
CDR3 DNA: TGTGCCAGCAGCTTAGTGGTTTACGAGCAGTACTTC
CDR3 protein: CASSLVVYEQYF

clone size: .
D gene: TRBD1
J gene: TRBJ2-3
V gene: TRBV4-3
CDR3 DNA: TGCGCCAGCAGCCATGGGACAGGTAGCACAGATACGCAGTATTTT
CDR3 protein: CASSHGTGSTDTQYF

clone size: .
D gene: .
J gene: TRBJ1-2
V gene: TRBV6-1
CDR3 DNA: TGTGCCAGCAGTGAATGGGGGGAGCCAGCGGGCTACACCTTC
CDR3 protein: CASSEWGEPAGYTF

clone size: once
D gene: .
J gene: TRBJ1-5
V gene: TRBV19
CDR3 DNA: TGTGCCAGTAGACCGGACGGCCTAGCGGATCAGCCCCAGCATTTT
CDR3 protein: CASRPDGLADQPQHF

clone size: .
D gene: TRBD2
J gene: TRBJ2-5
V gene: TRBV30
CDR3 DNA: TGTGCCTGGAGTGTATTTCCTAGCGGGAGGGCGGGACAAGAGACCCAGTACTTC
CDR3 protein: CAWSVFPSGRAGQETQYF

clone size: .
D gene: .
J gene: TRBJ2-1
V gene: TRBV27
CDR3 DNA: TGTGCCAGCAGTTTAGTGTGGCTTGGGGGAGATAGCTCCTACAATGAGCAGTTCTTC
CDR3 protein: CASSLVWLGGDSSYNEQFF

clone size: once
D gene: .
J gene: TRBJ2-1
V gene: TRBV14
CDR3 DNA: TGTGCCAGCAGAGGGGACACTAGGAATGAGCAGTTCTTC
CDR3 protein: CASRGDTRNEQFF

clone size: .
D gene: .
J gene: TRBJ2-7
V gene: TRBV6-9
CDR3 DNA: TGTGCCAGCAGACCCCGGGACGGGTCCTACGAGCAGTACTTC
CDR3 protein: CASRPRDGSYEQYF

clone size: .
D gene: TRBD1
J gene: TRBJ1-5
V gene: TRBV4-3
CDR3 DNA: TGCGCCAGCAGCCAAGGATACAGGGGGAGCAATCAGCCCCAGCATTTT
CDR3 protein: CASSQGYRGSNQPQHF

clone size: .
D gene: .
J gene: TRBJ2-3
V gene: TRBV20-1
CDR3 DNA: TGCAGTGCTAGAGATCCAGATACGCAGTATTTT
CDR3 protein: CSARDPDTQYF

clone size: few
D gene: .
J gene: TRBJ1-6
V gene: TRBV7-9
CDR3 DNA: TGTGCCAGCATCGGAGACGTGGCCCATCGGGGAACCCTCCACTTT
CDR3 protein: CASIGDVAHRGTLHF

clone size: .
D gene: TRBD2
J gene: TRBJ2-5
V gene: TRBV9
CDR3 DNA: TGTGCCAGCAGCGTAGTTGGGCGGGGGCAAGAGACCCAGTACTTC
CDR3 protein: CASSVVGRGQETQYF

clone size: once
D gene: .
J gene: TRBJ2-1
V gene: TRBV7-9
CDR3 DNA: TGTGCCAGCAGCCCAGAGGGGGGGAATGAGCAGTTCTTC
CDR3 protein: CASSPEGGNEQFF

clone size: .
D gene: TRBD1
J gene: TRBJ2-7
V gene: TRBV7-9
CDR3 DNA: TGTGCCAGCAGCCCCCCGACAGGGGTCGAGCAGTACTTC
CDR3 protein: CASSPPTGVEQYF

clone size: .
D gene: .
J gene: TRBJ1-5
V gene: TRBV27
CDR3 DNA: TGTGCCAGCAGTTTACAGCAGGGTCAGCCCCAGCATTTT
CDR3 protein: CASSLQQGQPQHF

clone size: once
D gene: TRBD2
J gene: TRBJ2-7
V gene: TRBV5-1
CDR3 DNA: TGCGCCAGCAGCTTGGGGTCTAGCGGAATTTACGAGCAGTACTTC
CDR3 protein: CASSLGSSGIYEQYF

clone size: once
D gene: TRBD1
J gene: TRBJ2-5
V gene: TRBV14
CDR3 DNA: TGTGCCAGCAGCCAAGATCGGGACAGGGGGCCCCAAGAGACCCAGTACTTC
CDR3 protein: CASSQDRDRGPQETQYF

clone size: .
D gene: .
J gene: TRBJ1-1
V gene: TRBV7-9
CDR3 DNA: TGTGCCACCCGGCCGCGGGAAAGGACACCTGCAAGTACTGAAGCTTTCTTT
CDR3 protein: CATRPRERTPASTEAFF

clone size: .
D gene: TRBD1
J gene: TRBJ2-5
V gene: TRBV28
CDR3 DNA: TGTGCCAGCAGTTTCGGGACAGGGGTGCTCCAAGAGACCCAGTACTTC
CDR3 protein: CASSFGTGVLQETQYF

clone size: .
D gene: .
J gene: TRBJ2-5
V gene: TRBV7-9
CDR3 DNA: TGTGCCAGCAGCTTAGCCTTTCCGGCAGGTCTATCAGAGACCCAGTACTTC
CDR3 protein: CASSLAFPAGLSETQYF

clone size: .
D gene: .
J gene: TRBJ2-7
V gene: TRBV11-2
CDR3 DNA: TGTGCCAGCAGCTTAGGTAGCGGTGGCTCCTACGAGCAGTACTTC
CDR3 protein: CASSLGSGGSYEQYF

clone size: few
D gene: .
J gene: TRBJ2-3
V gene: TRBV10-3
CDR3 DNA: TGTGCCATCAGACTAACGACCGGGAGTTCAGCAGATACGCAGTATTTT
CDR3 protein: CAIRLTTGSSADTQYF

clone size: .
D gene: TRBD1
J gene: TRBJ2-1
V gene: TRBV7-9
CDR3 DNA: TGTGCCAGCAGACACGGACAGGGAGGGCAGTTCTTC
CDR3 protein: CASRHGQGGQFF

clone size: .
D gene: .
J gene: TRBJ1-1
V gene: TRBV27
CDR3 DNA: TGTGCCAGCAGTGTCCCGGGGAGAAACACTGAAGCTTTCTTT
CDR3 protein: CASSVPGRNTEAFF

clone size: few
D gene: TRBD1
J gene: TRBJ2-7
V gene: TRBV4-1
CDR3 DNA: TGCGCCAGCAGCCAACTAGGGACAGGAGACACCTACGAGCAGTACTTC
CDR3 protein: CASSQLGTGDTYEQYF